Sequencing of this T cell receptor (beta chain) was carried out in a study of read filtering for tumor transcriptome and immune sequencing. Study-level background: Eight or nine patients were R-ISS I, around 15 were R-ISS II, 6 or 7 were R-ISS III. Per sample, TCR-region reads ranged about 4 to 10.27 million by IR-seq, roughly 80 to 1273 by RNA-seq.

Germline V CDR1 and CDR2: LNHDA, SQIVND (reference sequence). The CDR3 has 12 residues. From around 440 ng of RNA, a library with molecular barcoded alpha/delta and beta/gamma adaptors was made. MiXCR was run by TCRdb on the reads, yielding one entry per CDR3 protein. The table records 35,000 to 40,000 distinct CDR3 sequences, approximately 15% of them present only once. Within the sample, this clonotype is medium-sized. The antigen remains unidentified. An end of the junction differs from the germline gene, which may be a read error. Study outcomes and limitations: The sorted CD138-negative fraction was a mixed bone marrow immune population, not purified T cells. Single-read clonotypes: roughly 82% of IR-seq clonotypes (approximately 4% of reads), 65% to 75% of RNA-seq clonotypes (approximately 49% of reads).

The V gene is TRBV19, the J gene TRBJ1-1; D uncertain. Sequenced sample: a population of CD138-negative cells sorted from bone marrow. The clonotype was recovered from a donor aged 40 or older with multiple myeloma. CDR3: CASSFRNSEAFF. DNA of the CDR3: TGTGCCAGTAGTTTCAGGAACTCTGAAGCTTTCTTT.